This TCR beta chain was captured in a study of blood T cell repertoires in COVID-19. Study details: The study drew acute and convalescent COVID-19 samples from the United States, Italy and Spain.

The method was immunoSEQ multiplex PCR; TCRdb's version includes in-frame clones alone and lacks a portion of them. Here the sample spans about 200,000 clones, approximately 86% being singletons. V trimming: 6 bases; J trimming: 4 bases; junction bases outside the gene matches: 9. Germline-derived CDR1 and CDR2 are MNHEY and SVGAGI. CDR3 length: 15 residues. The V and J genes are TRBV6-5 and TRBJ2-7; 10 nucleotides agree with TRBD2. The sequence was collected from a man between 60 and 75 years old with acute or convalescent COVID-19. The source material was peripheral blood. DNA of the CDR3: TGTGCCAGCAGCGACGCAGCGGGGGGGGTTTACGAGCAGTACTTC. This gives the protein CASSDAAGGVYEQYF.